This T cell receptor (beta chain) comes out of a study of PD-1 and CTLA-4 blockade in melanoma. CDR1 is MNHEY, CDR2 SMNVEV, per germline (reference sequence). The trim removed 8 bases at V and 3 bases at J, leaving 10 bases unmatched. The CDR3 loop spans 14 amino acids. Using immunoSEQ multiplex PCR, the repertoire was profiled, and TCRdb retains in-frame clones only, with some absent. The sample gives about 28,000 clones, roughly 91% of which show up once; about 8.1% is in the top ten. Sequenced material: CD8+ T cells from peripheral blood, taken before anti-PD-1 treatment. This rearrangement joins TRBV27 to TRBJ2-7; 7 bases are shared with TRBD2. The receptor was isolated from a human donor with melanoma. This CDR3 reads CASGQGGSFYEQYF. The CDR3, as DNA: TGTGCCAGCGGCCAGGGCGGGAGTTTCTACGAGCAGTACTTC.